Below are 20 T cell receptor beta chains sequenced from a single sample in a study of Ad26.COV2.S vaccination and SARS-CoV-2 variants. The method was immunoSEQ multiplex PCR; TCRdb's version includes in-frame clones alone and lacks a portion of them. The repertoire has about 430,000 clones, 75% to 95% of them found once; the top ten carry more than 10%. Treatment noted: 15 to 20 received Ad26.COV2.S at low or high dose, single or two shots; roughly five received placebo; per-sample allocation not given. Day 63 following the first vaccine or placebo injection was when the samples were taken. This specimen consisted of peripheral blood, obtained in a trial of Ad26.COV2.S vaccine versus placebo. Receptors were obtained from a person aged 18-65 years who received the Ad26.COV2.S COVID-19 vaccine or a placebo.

The CDR3 loop reads CASSVVARVEQYF. DNA for the CDR3: TGTGCCAGCAGTGTCGTGGCCAGGGTTGAGCAGTACTTC. V and J are TRBV27 and TRBJ2-7, with D perhaps matching TRBD1 (5 bases). V lost 5 bases to trimming and J lost 7 bases, with 15 bases between them. The CDR3 contains 13 residues. Per germline, CDR1 MNHEY and CDR2 SMNVEV (reference sequence).

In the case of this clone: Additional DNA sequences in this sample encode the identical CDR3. CDR3 bases: TGTGCCAGCTCACCAGGCAGCTCTGGAAACACCATATATTTT. Encoded protein: CASSPGSSGNTIYF. The V gene is TRBV18, the J gene TRBJ1-3; the D is unclear. Germline CDR1 reads KGHSH; CDR2 reads LQKENI. The V end lost 2 bases, the J end lost 0 bases, and 5 bases lay between the germline ends. This CDR3 comprises 14 residues.

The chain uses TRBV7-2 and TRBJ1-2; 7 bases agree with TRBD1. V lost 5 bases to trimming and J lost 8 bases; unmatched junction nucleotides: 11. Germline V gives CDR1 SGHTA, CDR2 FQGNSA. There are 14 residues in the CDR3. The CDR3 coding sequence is TGTGCCAGCAGCCCGCGAACAGGGGAGGGGGGCTACACCTTC. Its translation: CASSPRTGEGGYTF.

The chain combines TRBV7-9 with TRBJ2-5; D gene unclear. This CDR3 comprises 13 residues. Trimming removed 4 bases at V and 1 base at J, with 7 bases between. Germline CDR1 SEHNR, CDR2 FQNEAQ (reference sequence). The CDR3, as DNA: TGTGCCAGCAGCTGGGCTAGCCAAGAGACCCAGTACTTC. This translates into CASSWASQETQYF.

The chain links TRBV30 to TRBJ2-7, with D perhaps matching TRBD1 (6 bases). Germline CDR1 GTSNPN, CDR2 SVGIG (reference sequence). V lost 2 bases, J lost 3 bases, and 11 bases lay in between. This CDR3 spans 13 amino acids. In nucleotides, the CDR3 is TGTGCCTGGAGTACAGGACAGCTCTACGAGCAGTACTTC. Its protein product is CAWSTGQLYEQYF.

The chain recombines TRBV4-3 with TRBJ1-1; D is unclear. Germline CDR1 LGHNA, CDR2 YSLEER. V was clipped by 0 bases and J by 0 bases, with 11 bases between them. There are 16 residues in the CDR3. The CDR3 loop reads CASSQDWKGMNTEAFF. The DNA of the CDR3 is TGCGCCAGCAGCCAAGATTGGAAGGGAATGAACACTGAAGCTTTCTTT.

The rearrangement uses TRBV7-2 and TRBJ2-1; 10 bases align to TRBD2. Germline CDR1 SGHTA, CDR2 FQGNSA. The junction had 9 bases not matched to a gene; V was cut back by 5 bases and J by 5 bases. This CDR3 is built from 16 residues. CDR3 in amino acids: CASSKQGLALNNEQFF. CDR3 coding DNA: TGTGCCAGCAGCAAACAGGGACTAGCGCTTAACAATGAGCAGTTCTTC.

DNA of the CDR3: TGTGCCAGCAGCTTCACCGGGGAGCTGTTTTTT. This codes for CASSFTGELFF. The V gene is TRBV13, the J gene TRBJ2-2; no firm D call. The V gene lost 3 bases and the J gene lost 4 bases, with 0 bases spanning the gap. Germline CDR1 PRHDT, CDR2 FYEKMQ (reference sequence). The CDR3 loop spans 11 amino acids.

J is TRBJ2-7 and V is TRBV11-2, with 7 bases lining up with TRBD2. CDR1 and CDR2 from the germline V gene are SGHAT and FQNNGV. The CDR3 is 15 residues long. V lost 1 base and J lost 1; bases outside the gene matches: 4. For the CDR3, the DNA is TGTGCCAGCAGCTTAGTGGCTAGCGGATCCTACGAGCAGTACTTC. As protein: CASSLVASGSYEQYF.

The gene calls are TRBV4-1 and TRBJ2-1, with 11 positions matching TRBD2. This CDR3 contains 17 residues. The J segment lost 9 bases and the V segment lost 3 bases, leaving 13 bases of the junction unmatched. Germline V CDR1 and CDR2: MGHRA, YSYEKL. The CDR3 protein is CASSQDLSGRAPREQFF. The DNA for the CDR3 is TGCGCCAGCAGCCAGGACCTTAGCGGGAGGGCCCCTCGTGAGCAGTTCTTC.

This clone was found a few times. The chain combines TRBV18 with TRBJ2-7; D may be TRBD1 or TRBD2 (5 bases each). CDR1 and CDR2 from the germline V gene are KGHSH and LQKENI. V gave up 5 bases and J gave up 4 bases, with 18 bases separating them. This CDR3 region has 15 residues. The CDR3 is CASSDYRSAAYEQYF. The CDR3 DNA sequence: TGTGCCAGCTCAGACTACAGGAGCGCCGCTTACGAGCAGTACTTC. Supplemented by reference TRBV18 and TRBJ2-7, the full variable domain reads NAGVMQNPRHLVRRRGQEARLRCSPMKGHSHVYWYRQLPEEGLKFMVYLQKENIIDESGMPKERFSAEFPKEGPSILRIQQVVRGDSAAYFCASSDYRSAAYEQYFGPGTRLTVT.

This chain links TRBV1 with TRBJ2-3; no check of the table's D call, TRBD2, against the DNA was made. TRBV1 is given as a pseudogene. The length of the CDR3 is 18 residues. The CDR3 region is CTSSHPRKRERSTDTQYF. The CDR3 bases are TGCACCAGCAGCCACCCGAGGAAGCGGGAGAGGAGCACAGATACGCAGTATTTT.

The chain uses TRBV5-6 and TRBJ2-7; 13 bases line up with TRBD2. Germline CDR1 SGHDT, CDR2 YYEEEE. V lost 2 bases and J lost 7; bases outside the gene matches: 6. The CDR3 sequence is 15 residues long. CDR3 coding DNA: TGTGCCAGCAGCTTCGGACTAGCGGGAGTACGGGAGCAGTACTTC. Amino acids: CASSFGLAGVREQYF.

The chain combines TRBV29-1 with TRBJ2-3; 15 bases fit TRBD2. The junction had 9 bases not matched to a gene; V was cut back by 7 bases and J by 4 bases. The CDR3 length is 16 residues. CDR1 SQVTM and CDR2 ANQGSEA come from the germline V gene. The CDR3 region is CSADPGLAGGPDTQYF. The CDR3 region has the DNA TGCAGCGCTGACCCGGGACTAGCGGGAGGCCCAGATACGCAGTATTTT.

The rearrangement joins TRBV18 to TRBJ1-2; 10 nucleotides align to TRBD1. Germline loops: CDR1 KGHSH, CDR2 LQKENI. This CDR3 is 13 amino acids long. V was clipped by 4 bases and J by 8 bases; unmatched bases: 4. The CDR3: CASSRTGGKGYTF. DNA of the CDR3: TGTGCCAGCTCACGGACAGGGGGGAAAGGCTACACCTTC.

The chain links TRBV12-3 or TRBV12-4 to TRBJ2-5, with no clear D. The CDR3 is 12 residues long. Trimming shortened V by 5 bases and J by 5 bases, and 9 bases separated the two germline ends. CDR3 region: CASSQPPETQYF. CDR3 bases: TGTGCCAGCAGTCAACCTCCGGAGACCCAGTACTTC.

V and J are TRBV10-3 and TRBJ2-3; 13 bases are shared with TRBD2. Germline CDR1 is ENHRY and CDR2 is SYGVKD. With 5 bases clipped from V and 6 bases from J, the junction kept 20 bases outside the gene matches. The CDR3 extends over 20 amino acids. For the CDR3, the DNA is TGTGCCATCAGTCACGCCCCGGGGACTAGCGGGATGGGGACACCGGATACGCAGTATTTT. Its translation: CAISHAPGTSGMGTPDTQYF.

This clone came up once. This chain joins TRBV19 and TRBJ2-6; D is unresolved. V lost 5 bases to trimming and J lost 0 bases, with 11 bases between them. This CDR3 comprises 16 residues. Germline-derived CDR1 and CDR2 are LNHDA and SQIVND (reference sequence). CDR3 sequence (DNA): TGTGCCAGTAGTCTTGCCGGAATCTCTGGGGCCAACGTCCTGACTTTC. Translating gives CASSLAGISGANVLTF. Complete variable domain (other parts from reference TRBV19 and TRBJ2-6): DGGITQSPKYLFRKEGQNVTLSCEQNLNHDAMYWYRQDPGQGLRLIYYSQIVNDFQKGDIAEGYSVSREKKESFPLTVTSAQKNPTAFYLCASSLAGISGANVLTFGAGSRLTVL.

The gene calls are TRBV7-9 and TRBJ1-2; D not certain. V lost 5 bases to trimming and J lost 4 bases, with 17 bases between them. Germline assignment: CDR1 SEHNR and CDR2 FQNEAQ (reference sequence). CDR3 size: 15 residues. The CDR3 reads CASSPLLEMAYGYTF. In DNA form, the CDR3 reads TGTGCCAGCAGCCCATTGTTGGAAATGGCCTATGGCTACACCTTC. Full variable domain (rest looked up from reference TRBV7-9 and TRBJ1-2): DTGVSQNPRHKITKRGQNVTFRCDPISEHNRLYWYRQTLGQGPEFLTYFQNEAQLEKSRLLSDRFSAERPKGSFSTLEIQRTEQGDSAMYLCASSPLLEMAYGYTFGSGTRLTVV.

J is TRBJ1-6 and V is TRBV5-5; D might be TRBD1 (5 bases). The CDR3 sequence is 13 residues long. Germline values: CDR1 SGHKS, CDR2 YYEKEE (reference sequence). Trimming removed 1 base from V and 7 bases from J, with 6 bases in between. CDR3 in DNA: TGTGCCAGCAGCTTGCAGGGAAATTCACCCCTCCACTTT. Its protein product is CASSLQGNSPLHF.